Below are 15 T cell receptor beta chains sequenced from a single sample in a study of blood T cell repertoires in COVID-19. Here immunoSEQ multiplex PCR was the method, and the copy in TCRdb shows in-frame clones only, minus some. Among about 180,000 clones, about 81% were seen once, and the ten largest hold about an eighth. Source material: peripheral blood. The source is a woman over 75 with COVID-19, enrolled during active disease.

This sequence joins TRBV4-3 and TRBJ2-1, with D perhaps matching TRBD1 (6 bases). CDR1 and CDR2 from the germline V gene are LGHNA and YSLEER. V dropped 0 bases and J dropped 0 bases, with 9 bases sitting between them. This CDR3 comprises 16 residues. The CDR3 bases are TGCGCCAGCAGCCAAGAGAGGGACAACTCCTACAATGAGCAGTTCTTC. Amino acids: CASSQERDNSYNEQFF.

V is TRBV12-3 or TRBV12-4 and J is TRBJ1-2; D gene uncertain. The CDR3 sequence is 12 residues long. The V and J ends lost 3 bases and 4 bases respectively, with 6 bases between them. CDR3 region: CASSFHSYGYTF. In nucleotides, the CDR3 is TGTGCCAGCAGTTTTCACAGCTATGGCTACACCTTC.

J is TRBJ2-7 and V is TRBV7-9; unclear D gene. The CDR3 spans 11 residues. Trimming removed 5 bases from V and 1 base from J, with 3 bases in between. Germline-derived CDR1 and CDR2 are SEHNR and FQNEAQ (reference sequence). CDR3: CASSRSYEQYF. CDR3 in DNA: TGTGCCAGCAGCCGTTCCTACGAGCAGTACTTC.

V gene TRBV24-1 combines with J gene TRBJ2-7, with TRBD2 as a possible D gene (6 bases). Trimming stripped 7 bases from V and 6 bases from J, with 15 bases between. The CDR3 contains 13 residues. From germline, CDR1 is KGHDR and CDR2 SFDVKD. The CDR3 region has the DNA TGTGCCACCAGGGGATACGAGGGAGGCGAGCAGTACTTC. It encodes CATRGYEGGEQYF.

The CDR3 sequence: CASSQDSIEQFF. Here the CDR3 DNA reads TGTGCCAGCAGCCAAGATTCCATTGAGCAGTTCTTC. The chain links TRBV3-1 (or the pseudogene TRBV3-2) to TRBJ2-1; D remains unclear. The CDR3 sequence is 12 residues long. Germline values: CDR1 LGHDT, CDR2 YNNKEL (reference sequence). V was trimmed by 0 bases and J by 9 bases, leaving 6 bases between them.

As to this clone: Other DNA sequences in the same sample also yield this CDR3. The V call is TRBV7-7, the J call TRBJ2-1; tentatively, D is TRBD2 (7 bases). CDR1 SSHAT and CDR2 FNYEAQ come from the germline V gene (reference sequence). Trimming left V 0 bases short and J 2 bases short, with 8 bases between. The CDR3 loop spans 15 amino acids. The CDR3 loop is CASSLAGGPYNEQFF. CDR3 DNA sequence: TGTGCCAGCAGCTTAGCGGGGGGGCCCTACAATGAGCAGTTCTTC.

This rearrangement joins TRBV18 to TRBJ2-1; perhaps TRBD2 as D (6 bases). The CDR3 is made up of 11 amino acids. V lost 3 bases and J 12 bases, leaving 9 bases between the germline ends. CDR1 and CDR2 (germline): KGHSH, LQKENI. The CDR3 protein is CASSPARGQFF. The CDR3 nucleotides are TGTGCCAGCTCACCCGCGCGGGGGCAGTTCTTC.

This clone was detected only a few times. J is TRBJ1-5 and V is TRBV7-9; D uncertain. V gave up 1 base and J gave up 9 bases, with 7 bases separating them. This CDR3 spans 12 amino acids. Germline CDR1 SEHNR, CDR2 FQNEAQ (reference sequence). DNA for the CDR3: TGTGCCAGCAGCTTAGACGGTGGGCCCCAGCATTTT. It is translated as CASSLDGGPQHF.

The V and J genes are TRBV7-2 and TRBJ2-7, with D tentatively TRBD1 (5 bases). The V end lost 5 bases, the J end lost 1 base, and 18 bases lay between the germline ends. The CDR3 has 16 amino acids. Germline loops: CDR1 SGHTA, CDR2 FQGNSA. The CDR3 spells CASSPGPREVSYEQYF. CDR3 bases: TGTGCCAGCAGCCCTGGGCCCAGGGAAGTGTCCTACGAGCAGTACTTC.

The rearrangement joins TRBV7-9 to TRBJ2-2, with 13 bases matching TRBD2. The CDR3 is made up of 19 amino acids. With V trimmed by 5 bases and J by 5 bases, 14 bases remained unmatched. Per germline, CDR1 SEHNR and CDR2 FQNEAQ (reference sequence). As DNA, the CDR3 is TGTGCCAGCAGCGGGACTGTCGGACTAGCGGGAGCGGGAACCGGGGAGCTGTTTTTT. Amino acids: CASSGTVGLAGAGTGELFF.

The chain combines TRBV6-5 with TRBJ2-6, with D possibly TRBD1 on 5 matching bases. The CDR3 covers 14 residues. Germline loops: CDR1 MNHEY, CDR2 SVGAGI. V was pared by 10 bases and J by 3 bases, with 13 bases between. CDR3 nucleotide sequence: TGTGCCACCCCCAGGGTTTATGGGGCCAACGTCCTGACTTTC. This translates into CATPRVYGANVLTF.

The CDR3 sequence is CAISEGSSGANVLTF. The CDR3 region has the DNA TGTGCCATCAGTGAAGGGAGCTCTGGGGCCAACGTCCTGACTTTC. The chain employs TRBV10-3 and TRBJ2-6; D is possibly TRBD2 (5 bases). Trimming took off 3 bases at V and 0 bases at J, with 6 bases between the two ends. Germline CDR1 ENHRY, CDR2 SYGVKD. This CDR3 spans 15 amino acids.

This clone was seen a handful of times. Germline is not matched at one junction end, which may reflect a read error. This chain links TRBV19 with TRBJ1-5, with 12 bases aligning to TRBD1. The CDR3 has 14 amino acids. The germline CDR1 and CDR2 sequences are LNHDA and SQIVND (reference sequence). The CDR3 is CASSGTGGKQPQHF. DNA of the CDR3: TGTGCCAGTAGTGGGACAGGGGGCAAACAGCCCCAGCATTTT.

The count of this clone is one. The chain couples TRBV2 to TRBJ1-1; D is undetermined. Looked up from germline, CDR1 is SNHLY and CDR2 is FYNNEI. The CDR3 contains 12 residues. Trimming took off 7 bases at V and 8 bases at J, with 14 bases between the two ends. CDR3 amino acids: CASNHFIKEAFF. CDR3 DNA: TGTGCCAGCAACCACTTCATCAAAGAAGCTTTCTTT.

The chain has TRBV18 and TRBJ2-4; D is possibly TRBD1 (6 bases). There are 13 residues in the CDR3. Germline V CDR1 and CDR2: KGHSH, LQKENI. V lost 0 bases and J lost 8, with 8 bases in between. The CDR3 DNA sequence: TGTGCCAGCTCACCACCCCAGGGGCACATTCAGTACTTC. It encodes CASSPPQGHIQYF.